One sample yielded the 10 T cell receptor beta chains listed below, sequenced in a study of CD8+CD57+ T cells in acquired aplastic anemia. TCR beta VDJ and CDR3 profiles were obtained from a genomic DNA template. A single record per CDR3 protein comes from TCRdb applying MiXCR to the reads. The sample carries just over 400,000 distinct CDR3 sequences, just under 70% recorded once. Sample: sorted CD4+, CD8+, or CD8+CD57+ T cells (not recorded which) from PBMCs. The receptors derive from a human donor in good health, serving as a control.

This chain joins TRBV7-9 and TRBJ1-2, with D perhaps TRBD1 (5 bases). Germline loops: CDR1 SEHNR, CDR2 FQNEAQ (reference sequence). V was clipped by 6 bases and J by 5 bases, with 19 bases between them. The CDR3 consists of 15 residues. DNA of the CDR3: TGTGCCAGCAGTGGGGAGGGAGAGGACACATATGGCTACACCTTC. It is translated as CASSGEGEDTYGYTF.

For this clonotype: At one end, the junction sequence differs from germline, possibly due to a read error. The gene calls are TRBV25-1 and TRBJ2-2; a possible D gene is TRBD2 (6 bases). CDR1 is MGHDK, CDR2 SYGVNS, per germline. CDR3 length equals 15 residues. The CDR3 sequence is CASSGRGGISDELFF. As DNA, the CDR3 is TGTGCCAGCAGTGGGCGGGGTGGTATCTCCGACGAGCTGTTCTTT.

The chain recombines TRBV5-1 with TRBJ2-3, with D possibly matching TRBD1 (6 bases). The CDR3 is made up of 14 amino acids. Germline V gene lookup returns CDR1 SGHRS and CDR2 YFSETQ. V lost 0 bases, J lost 8 bases, and 13 bases lay in between. The CDR3 protein is CASSLVGGAGTQYF. CDR3 in DNA: TGCGCCAGCAGCTTGGTTGGGGGCGCCGGTACGCAGTATTTT.

The chain couples TRBV7-2 to TRBJ2-5; TRBD2 aligns across 8 bases. The CDR3 is 17 residues long. The ends lost 6 bases at V and 5 bases at J; junction bases unmatched: 17. From germline, CDR1 is SGHTA and CDR2 FQGNSA. CDR3 DNA: TGTGCCAGCAGGCCAGAGGGCGGGGGGACCAGCGGGGAGACCCAGTACTTC. Translated, it gives CASRPEGGGTSGETQYF.

This clonotype was detected ten times or more. V is TRBV2 and J is TRBJ1-6; no definite D call. The CDR3 extends over 15 amino acids. Trimming removed 2 bases at V and 9 bases at J, with 14 bases between. From germline, CDR1 is SNHLY and CDR2 FYNNEI. CDR3 sequence: CASSERQAVASPLHF. CDR3 coding DNA: TGTGCCAGCAGTGAAAGGCAGGCTGTAGCTTCACCCCTCCACTTT.

This clonotype was recorded many times. The chain employs TRBV4-3 and TRBJ1-2, with a possible D match to TRBD1 (5 bases). The CDR3 is 15 amino acids. Germline CDR1 LGHNA, CDR2 YSLEER. V lost 2 bases to trimming and J lost 4 bases, with 14 bases between them. CDR3 protein: CASSQQSGTFYGYTF. Here the CDR3 DNA reads TGCGCCAGCAGCCAACAGAGTGGGACCTTCTATGGCTACACCTTC.

Concerning this clonotype itself: Germline and junction disagree at one end, which may indicate a read error. V usage is TRBV7-3 and J usage is TRBJ1-1; D unclear. The CDR3 runs to 11 residues. CDR1 and CDR2 from the germline V gene are SGHTA and FQGTGA. Here the CDR3 DNA reads TGTGCCAGCTCGTTTACGGCAGAAGCGCAGTTT. Amino acids: CASSFTAEAQF.

The chain is built from TRBV20-1 and TRBJ2-3; 11 bases line up with TRBD2. The CDR3 is 12 amino acids. From germline, CDR1 is DFQATT and CDR2 SNEGSKA (reference sequence). V trimming: 7 bases; J trimming: 13 bases; junction bases outside the gene matches: 10. CDR3 coding DNA: TGCAGTGTTAAAGAAACGACTAGCGGGGAGTATTTT. Its protein is CSVKETTSGEYF.

In its sample, this clonotype was seen many times. The V gene is TRBV15, the J gene TRBJ2-7, with 11 bases matching TRBD1. Germline V CDR1 and CDR2: LNHNV, YYDKDF (reference sequence). V was clipped by 0 bases and J by 6 bases; unmatched bases: 7. The CDR3 totals 16 residues. The CDR3 nucleotides read TGTGCCACCAGCAGAGATCAGAGGACAGGGGGCTTCGAGCAGTACTTC. Its protein is CATSRDQRTGGFEQYF. Combining the CDR3 with reference TRBV15 and TRBJ2-7 gives the whole variable domain DAMVIQNPRYQVTQFGKPVTLSCSQTLNHNVMYWYQQKSSQAPKLLFHYYDKDFNNEADTPDNFQSRRPNTSFCFLDIRSPGLGDTAMYLCATSRDQRTGGFEQYFGPGTRLTVT.

This clonotype was observed at least ten times. V gene TRBV5-8 combines with J gene TRBJ2-1, with D maybe TRBD2 (6 bases). V lost 6 bases and J 9 bases, leaving 22 bases between the germline ends. CDR3 length equals 15 residues. Germline V lookup: CDR1 SGHTS, CDR2 YDEGEE. CDR3 loop: CASISGVRSFGEQFF. The DNA of the CDR3 is TGTGCCAGCATTTCGGGGGTTCGGTCTTTCGGTGAGCAGTTCTTC.